The subject of this entry is one TCR beta chain. This clonotype was observed many times. Its antigen target is currently unknown. No qualities accompany the bases; no much larger clone lies one base away. The data are from a study of response to subunit inactivated influenza vaccine (dated by TCRdb to 2017 to 2018). About the study as a whole: The study used deep quantitative T cell receptor repertoire profiling to track responses to a trivalent subunit inactivated influenza vaccine. Study-wide findings and limitations: It was suggested by the authors that each seasonal influenza vaccination may recruit only a limited number of new T cells.

Library prep was done by RT-PCR. The listed sequencing device is Illumina HiSeq 2500. The raw public reads went through TCRdb reprocessing: fastp at Q25, MiXCR clone calling, in-frame beta chains kept. Every CDR3 protein is listed once, alongside the most common genes and DNA of its rows. This sample is represented by 650,000 to 800,000 distinct CDR3 sequences; approximately 15% of them were singletons. The ten biggest clones cover around 6.5% of the sample. V loses 3 bases at its end and J loses 6 bases; junction bases beyond the gene matches: 3. CDR3 length: 14 amino acids, cysteine to phenylalanine. Solely the CDR3 DNA is kept, with 42 bases framed from the first base. From a lookup of the germline V gene, CDR1 and CDR2 are SNHLY and FYNNEI.

The TCR sequence derives from a man in his fifties or sixties who received an inactivated influenza vaccine. Donor details come from another sample of the same person, matched by shared clones. The rearrangement combines TRBV2 with TRBJ2-2; 8 bases in between match TRBD1. The sample consisted of PBMCs from blood, taken 14 to 15 days before vaccination. The CDR3 region: CASSDPRGPGELFF. The bases are TGTGCCAGCAGTGACCCCAGGGGGCCCGGGGAGCTGTTTTTT.